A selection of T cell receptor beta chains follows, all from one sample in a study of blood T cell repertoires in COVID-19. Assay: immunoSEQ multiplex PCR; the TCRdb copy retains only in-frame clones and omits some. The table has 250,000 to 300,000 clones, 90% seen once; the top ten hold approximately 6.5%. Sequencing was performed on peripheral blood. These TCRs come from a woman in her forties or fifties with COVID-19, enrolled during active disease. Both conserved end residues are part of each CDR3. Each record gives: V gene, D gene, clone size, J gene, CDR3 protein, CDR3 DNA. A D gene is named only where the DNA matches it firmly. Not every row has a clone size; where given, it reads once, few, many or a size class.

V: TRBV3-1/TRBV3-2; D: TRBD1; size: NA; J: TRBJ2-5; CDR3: CASSQQGAGETQYF; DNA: TGTGCCAGCAGCCAACAGGGGGCCGGGGAGACCCAGTACTTC
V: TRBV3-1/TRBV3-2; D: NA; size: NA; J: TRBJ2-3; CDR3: CASSQGLADTQYF; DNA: TGTGCCAGCAGCCAAGGACTAGCAGATACGCAGTATTTT
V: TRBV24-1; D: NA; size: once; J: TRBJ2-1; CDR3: CATRPGAYNEQFF; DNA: TGTGCCACCCGTCCAGGGGCCTACAATGAGCAGTTCTTC
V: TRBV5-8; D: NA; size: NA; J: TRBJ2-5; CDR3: CASSLRSTGLPQETQYF; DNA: TGTGCCAGCAGCTTGAGGTCCACGGGATTACCCCAAGAGACCCAGTACTTC
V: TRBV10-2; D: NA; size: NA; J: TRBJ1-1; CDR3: CASRDYVNTEAFF; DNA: TGCGCCAGCCGGGACTACGTGAACACTGAAGCTTTCTTT
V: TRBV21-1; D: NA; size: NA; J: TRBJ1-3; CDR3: CASSQRTNRGTGNTIYF; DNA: TGTGCCAGCAGCCAAAGAACAAACAGGGGCACTGGAAACACCATATATTTT
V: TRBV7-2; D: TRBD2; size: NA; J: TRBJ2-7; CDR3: CASSPTGGSSYEQYF; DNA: TGTGCCAGCAGCCCGACGGGCGGGAGCTCCTACGAGCAGTACTTC
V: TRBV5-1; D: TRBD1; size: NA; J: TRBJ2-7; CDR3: CASSLAYQQGASYEQYF; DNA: TGCGCCAGCAGCTTGGCCTATCAACAGGGGGCCTCCTACGAGCAGTACTTC
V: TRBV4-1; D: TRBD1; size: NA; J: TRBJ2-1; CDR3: CASSQPGQGYNEQFF; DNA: TGCGCCAGCAGCCAGCCGGGACAGGGTTACAATGAGCAGTTCTTC
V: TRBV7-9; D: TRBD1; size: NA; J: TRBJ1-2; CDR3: CASSYTGTGMSYTF; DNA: TGTGCCAGCAGTTATACCGGGACAGGGATGTCCTACACCTTC
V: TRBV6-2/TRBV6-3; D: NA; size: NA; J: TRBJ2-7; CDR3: CASSYRGNAYEQYF; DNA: TGTGCCAGCAGTTACAGGGGAAACGCTTACGAGCAGTACTTC
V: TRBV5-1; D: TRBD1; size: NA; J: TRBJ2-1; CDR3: CASSPRTGSDWSSYNEQFF; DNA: TGCGCCAGCAGCCCCCGGACAGGATCGGACTGGAGCTCCTACAATGAGCAGTTCTTC
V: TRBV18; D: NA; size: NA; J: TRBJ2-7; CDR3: CASSPLGSSYEQYF; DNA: TGTGCCAGCTCCCCCCTCGGGAGCTCCTACGAGCAGTACTTC
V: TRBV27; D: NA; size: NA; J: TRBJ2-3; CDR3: CASTVGGTDTQYF; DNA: TGTGCCAGCACGGTAGGGGGCACAGATACGCAGTATTTT
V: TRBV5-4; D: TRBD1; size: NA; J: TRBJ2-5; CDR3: CASSPFGQGLETQYF; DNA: TGTGCCAGCAGCCCCTTCGGACAGGGGTTGGAGACCCAGTACTTC
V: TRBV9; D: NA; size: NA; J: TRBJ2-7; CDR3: CASSPSGSSYEQYF; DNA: TGTGCCAGCAGCCCGAGCGGGTCGTCCTACGAGCAGTACTTC
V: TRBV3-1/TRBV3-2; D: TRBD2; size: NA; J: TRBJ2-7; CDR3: CASSQAGGLDEQYF; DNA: TGTGCCAGCAGCCAAGCGGGAGGGCTTGACGAGCAGTACTTC
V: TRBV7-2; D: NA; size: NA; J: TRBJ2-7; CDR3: CASSLVSPGDEQYF; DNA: TGTGCCAGCAGCTTGGTCTCGCCGGGTGACGAGCAGTACTTC
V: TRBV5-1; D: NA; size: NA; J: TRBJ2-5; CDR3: CASSKSTSGAQETQYF; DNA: TGCGCCAGCAGCAAGAGCACTTCAGGGGCTCAAGAGACCCAGTACTTC
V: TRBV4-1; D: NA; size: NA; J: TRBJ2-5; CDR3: CASSHAGGETQYF; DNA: TGCGCCAGCAGCCATGCCGGAGGGGAGACCCAGTACTTC
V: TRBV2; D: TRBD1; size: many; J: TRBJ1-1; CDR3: CASSEWTGFTEAFF; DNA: TGTGCCAGCAGTGAATGGACAGGGTTCACTGAAGCTTTCTTT
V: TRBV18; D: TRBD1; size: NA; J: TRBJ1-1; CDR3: CASSSGQGDRWGTEAFF; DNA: TGTGCCAGCTCATCCGGACAGGGGGACCGTTGGGGCACTGAAGCTTTCTTT
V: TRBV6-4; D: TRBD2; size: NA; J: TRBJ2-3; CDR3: CASSPGLAGTDTQYF; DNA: TGTGCCAGCAGCCCGGGACTAGCGGGAACGGATACGCAGTATTTT
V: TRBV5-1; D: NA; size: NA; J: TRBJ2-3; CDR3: CASSLAFVGGSTSTDTQYF; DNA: TGCGCCAGCAGCTTGGCTTTTGTAGGAGGGAGTACTAGCACAGATACGCAGTATTTT
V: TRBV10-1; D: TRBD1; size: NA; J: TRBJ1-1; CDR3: CASSEGTGDSNTEAFF; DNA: TGCGCCAGCAGTGAAGGGACAGGGGACTCAAACACTGAAGCTTTCTTT
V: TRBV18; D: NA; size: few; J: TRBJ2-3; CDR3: CASSIADTQYF; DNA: TGTGCCAGCTCAATAGCAGATACGCAGTATTTT
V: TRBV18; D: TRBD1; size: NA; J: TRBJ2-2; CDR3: CASSPWTGPNTGELFF; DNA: TGTGCCAGCTCACCGTGGACAGGACCTAACACCGGGGAGCTGTTTTTT
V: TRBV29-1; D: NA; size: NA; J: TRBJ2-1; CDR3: CSARWTVNEQFF; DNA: TGCAGCGCCCGCTGGACAGTCAATGAGCAGTTCTTC
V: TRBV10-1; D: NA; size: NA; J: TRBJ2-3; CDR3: CATPQGKYTDTQYF; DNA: TGCGCCACCCCCCAGGGGAAGTACACAGATACGCAGTATTTT
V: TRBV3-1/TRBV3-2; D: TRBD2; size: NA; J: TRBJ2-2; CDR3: CASNQALAGGVGELFF; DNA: TGTGCCAGCAACCAGGCACTAGCGGGAGGAGTAGGGGAGCTGTTTTTT
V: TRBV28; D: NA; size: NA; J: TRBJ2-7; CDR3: CASSLQGSSSYEQYF; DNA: TGTGCCAGCAGTTTACAGGGGTCTAGCTCCTACGAGCAGTACTTC
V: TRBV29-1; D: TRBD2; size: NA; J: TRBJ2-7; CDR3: CSVEEGLAGGPDEQYF; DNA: TGCAGCGTTGAAGAGGGTCTAGCGGGAGGGCCGGACGAGCAGTACTTC
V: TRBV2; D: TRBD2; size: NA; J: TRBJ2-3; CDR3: CASKSSGRGTDTQYF; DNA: TGTGCCAGCAAATCTAGCGGGAGGGGAACAGATACGCAGTATTTT
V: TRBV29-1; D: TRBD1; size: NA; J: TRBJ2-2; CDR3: CSVTQGAGAGELFF; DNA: TGCAGCGTTACGCAGGGGGCTGGCGCCGGGGAGCTGTTTTTT
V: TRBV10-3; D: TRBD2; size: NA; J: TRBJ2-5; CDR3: CAISGGGTPGTPQYF; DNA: TGTGCCATCAGTGGGGGAGGGACTCCGGGTACGCCCCAGTACTTC
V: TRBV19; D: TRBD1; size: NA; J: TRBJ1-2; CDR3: CASSETGTGYGGYTF; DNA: TGTGCCAGTAGCGAAACCGGGACAGGGTACGGTGGCTACACCTTC
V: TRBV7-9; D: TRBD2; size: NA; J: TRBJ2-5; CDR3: CASSLGGIGQETQYF; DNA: TGTGCCAGCAGCTTGGGAGGGATCGGCCAAGAGACCCAGTACTTC
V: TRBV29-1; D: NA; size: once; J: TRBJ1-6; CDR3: CSVRGGTGRDSPLHF; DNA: TGCAGCGTGCGCGGGGGCACAGGGAGGGATTCACCCCTCCACTTT
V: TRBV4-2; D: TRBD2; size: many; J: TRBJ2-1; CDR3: CASSQAGTSGADEQFF; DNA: TGTGCCAGCAGCCAGGCCGGGACTAGCGGTGCCGATGAGCAGTTCTTC
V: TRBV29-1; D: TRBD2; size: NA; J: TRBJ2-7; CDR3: CSVADLGGSLYEQYF; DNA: TGCAGCGTTGCCGACCTAGGCGGGAGCCTCTACGAGCAGTACTTC